Below are 3 T cell receptor beta chains sequenced from a single sample in a study of blood T cell repertoires in COVID-19. Sequencing was performed with immunoSEQ multiplex PCR; in TCRdb, only in-frame clones are kept and a portion is missing. Seen here are 80,000 to 95,000 clones, approximately 90% observed once, and the top ten hold about 1.8%. The sample comprised peripheral blood. The origin of the receptors is a human donor with active COVID-19. The donor label of this sample is uncertain.

The rearrangement links TRBV7-3 to TRBJ2-5; tentative D call: TRBD1 (6 bases). Trimming took 6 bases from V and 5 from J, leaving 19 bases between them. There are 15 residues in the CDR3. Per germline, CDR1 SGHTA and CDR2 FQGTGA. The CDR3 region is CASSSGRGVGETQYF. CDR3 in DNA: TGTGCCAGCAGTTCGGGCAGGGGCGTGGGGGAGACCCAGTACTTC. The whole variable domain, filled in from reference TRBV7-3 and TRBJ2-5, reads GAGVSQTPSNKVTEKGKYVELRCDPISGHTALYWYRQSLGQGPEFLIYFQGTGAADDSGLPNDRFFAVRPEGSVSTLKIQRTERGDSAVYLCASSSGRGVGETQYFGPGTRLLVL.

Here the CDR3 reads CASSDRGRFNEKLFF. CDR3 DNA: TGTGCCAGCAGCGACAGGGGACGGTTTAATGAAAAACTGTTTTTT. The chain has TRBV6-5 and TRBJ1-4; 8 bases line up with TRBD1. CDR3 length: 15 amino acids. In germline, CDR1 is MNHEY, CDR2 SVGAGI. Losses at the gene ends were 6 bases for V and 4 bases for J; bases not matched to a gene: 7.

This chain uses TRBV6-1 with TRBJ1-2; 7 positions match TRBD1. CDR3 length: 15 residues. Germline assignment: CDR1 MNHNS and CDR2 SASEGT. The J segment lost 4 bases and the V segment lost 3 bases, leaving 8 bases of the junction unmatched. In nucleotides, the CDR3 is TGTGCCAGCAGTGATCGACAGGGATCTATCTATGGCTACACCTTC. Amino acid sequence: CASSDRQGSIYGYTF.